The 30 T cell receptor beta chains given below trace back to one sample, sequenced in a study of blood T cells in healthy people across ages (dated by TCRdb to the mid-2010s). The library was made by 5' RACE. These reads were obtained on an Illumina HiSeq 2500. A second PCR of about 6 to 12 cycles was run with a J-beta primer mix and a sample-barcoded 5' primer. TCRdb reworked the public reads: Q25 trimming with fastp, MiXCR clone assembly, productive beta chains retained. Entries are consolidated by CDR3 protein sequence, retaining the most common genes and DNA. This sample is represented by more than 1.4 million distinct CDR3 sequences; around two fifths of them were singletons. 7.9% of the sample is held by the ten biggest clonotypes. Source material: blood. The receptors shown here come from a woman aged 18-29 years in good health.

This clonotype was detected a few times. The J gene is TRBJ2-5, the V gene TRBV27, with D maybe TRBD1 (7 bases). The CDR3 runs to 15 residues. Between the trimmed V and J ends, which lost 7 bases and 4 bases, there was a span of 19 bases. In germline, CDR1 is MNHEY, CDR2 SMNVEV (reference sequence). The CDR3 bases are TGTGCCAGCATTCCGATGTACAGGGGAGGAGAGACCCAGTACTTC. Residues: CASIPMYRGGETQYF.

This clonotype was counted a few times. The rearrangement joins TRBV27 to TRBJ2-2, with a tentative D call TRBD1 (6 bases). With 4 bases removed from V and 0 bases from J, the gap between germline ends came to 6 bases. Looked up from germline, CDR1 is MNHEY and CDR2 is SMNVEV (reference sequence). The CDR3 loop spans 14 amino acids. CDR3 DNA: TGTGCCAGCAGTTGGACAGCGAACACCGGGGAGCTGTTTTTT. Translation: CASSWTANTGELFF.

Ten or more counts support this clonotype. This chain joins TRBV9 and TRBJ2-3, with 7 bases aligning to TRBD2. Germline V gene sequence: CDR1 SGDLS, CDR2 YYNGEE. The ends lost 0 bases at V and 2 bases at J; junction bases unmatched: 3. The CDR3 is made up of 15 amino acids. The CDR3 protein is CASSVGLAATDTQYF. The CDR3 DNA reads TGTGCCAGCAGCGTAGGGCTAGCGGCCACAGATACGCAGTATTTT. Variable domain in full (rest from reference TRBV9 and TRBJ2-3): DSGVTQTPKHLITATGQRVTLRCSPRSGDLSVYWYQQSLDQGLQFLIQYYNGEERAKGNILERFSAQQFPDLHSELNLSSLELGDSALYFCASSVGLAATDTQYFGPGTRLTVL.

The chain has TRBV20-1 and TRBJ1-2, with TRBD1 identical over 10 bases. Germline lookup yields CDR1 DFQATT and CDR2 SNEGSKA (reference sequence). The CDR3 covers 12 residues. The CDR3 nucleotides read TGCAGAGTTCCCGGGACAGGGGATGGCTACACCTTC. This encodes CRVPGTGDGYTF.

The chain couples TRBV4-1 to TRBJ2-7, with 9 bases aligning to TRBD2. The closer fit of TRBJ2-5 to the DNA end suggests the J call may be wrong. This CDR3 spans 15 amino acids. The germline V gene has CDR1 MGHRA and CDR2 YSYEKL. The CDR3 nucleotides are TGCGCCAGCAGCCCTCCGGGACTAGCTGGGAAGACCCAGTACTTC. Encoded protein: CASSPPGLAGKTQYF.

The genes are TRBV4-2 and TRBJ2-1; TRBD2 agrees at 8 bases. Germline CDR1 LGHNA, CDR2 YNFKEQ. V trimming: 8 bases; J trimming: 7 bases; junction bases outside the gene matches: 10. The CDR3 sequence is 14 residues long. Here the CDR3 DNA reads TGTGCCAGCTCTCCGGGGGGGACCAAGAATGAGCAGTTCTTC. This sequence encodes CASSPGGTKNEQFF.

CDR3 sequence: CSASRDRGIQYF. The CDR3 DNA reads as TGCAGTGCTAGCCGGGATAGGGGCATTCAGTACTTC. The genes are TRBV20-1 and TRBJ2-4, with D perhaps assigned TRBD1 or TRBD2 (5 bases each). This CDR3 spans 12 amino acids. The V end was cut by 3 bases, the J end by 9 bases, with 12 bases between. CDR1 and CDR2 from the germline V gene are DFQATT and SNEGSKA (reference sequence).

At least ten counts were recorded for this clonotype. The chain carries TRBV10-3 and TRBJ2-3, with a weak D call TRBD2 (7 bases). This CDR3 spans 16 amino acids. Germline CDR1 reads ENHRY; CDR2 reads SYGVKD. V was shortened by 4 bases and J by 3 bases, with 17 bases between the two germline ends. CDR3: CAISGPGGRGTDTQYF. The CDR3 nucleotides are TGTGCCATCAGTGGGCCCGGAGGGAGGGGGACAGATACGCAGTATTTT.

This clonotype has just a few counts. The gene calls are TRBV2 and TRBJ2-7, with 8 nucleotides matching TRBD2. CDR3 length equals 14 residues. Germline CDR1 is SNHLY and CDR2 is FYNNEI. Trimming removed 3 bases from V and 11 bases from J; junction bases left unmatched: 12. CDR3 sequence reads: CASSDGGASRLEYF. The DNA of the CDR3 is TGTGCCAGCAGTGACGGGGGGGCCTCCAGGTTGGAGTACTTC.

This clonotype appeared many times. The CDR3, as DNA: TGCGCCAGCAGCTTGGAGGGGAGGAAAGAGACCCAGTACTTC. It translates to CASSLEGRKETQYF. The V and J genes are TRBV5-1 and TRBJ2-5, with a weak D call TRBD2 (6 bases). Germline assignment: CDR1 SGHRS and CDR2 YFSETQ. The V gene lost 0 bases and the J gene lost 3 bases, with 9 bases spanning the gap. This CDR3 has 14 residues.

The genes are TRBV2 and TRBJ2-5, with 11 bases aligning to TRBD2. This CDR3 is built from 16 residues. Trimming removed 5 bases from V and 5 bases from J; junction bases left unmatched: 10. Germline CDR1 reads SNHLY; CDR2 reads FYNNEI. The CDR3 nucleotides are TGTGCCAGCAGTCGGGCGTCTAGCGGGGGGTTGGAGACCCAGTACTTC. This translates into CASSRASSGGLETQYF. Looking up the rest from reference TRBV2 and TRBJ2-5 gives the full variable domain: EPEVTQTPSHQVTQMGQEVILRCVPISNHLYFYWYRQILGQKVEFLVSFYNNEISEKSEIFDDQFSVERPDGSNFTLKIRSTKLEDSAMYFCASSRASSGGLETQYFGPGTRLLVL.

This clonotype has more than one count but fewer than ten. V gene TRBV20-1 combines with J gene TRBJ1-2, with D possibly TRBD1 on 6 matching bases. This CDR3 has 14 residues. V lost 6 bases and J 1 base, leaving 15 bases between the germline ends. The germline gives CDR1 DFQATT, CDR2 SNEGSKA (reference sequence). CDR3 amino acids: CSAPTGAGNYGYTF. DNA for the CDR3: TGCAGTGCACCGACAGGAGCTGGTAACTATGGCTACACCTTC.

This clonotype has at least ten counts. The chain carries TRBV29-1 and TRBJ1-2; D is ambiguous. Germline V gene lookup returns CDR1 SQVTM and CDR2 ANQGSEA. The V and J ends lost 3 bases and 8 bases respectively, with 10 bases between them. This CDR3 contains 11 residues. The CDR3 loop is CSVEDLRGYTF. Written as DNA, the CDR3 is TGCAGCGTTGAGGACCTCCGGGGCTACACCTTC.

This clonotype appeared a few times. J is TRBJ2-3 and V is TRBV25-1, with 11 nucleotides matching TRBD2. Germline V gene sequence: CDR1 MGHDK, CDR2 SYGVNS. The V gene end was trimmed by 5 bases and the J gene end by 0 bases; junction bases not matched to a gene: 4. This CDR3 has 16 amino acids. The CDR3 DNA reads as TGTGCCAGCAGTCCTAGCGGGGGGATAAGCACAGATACGCAGTATTTT. Its protein product is CASSPSGGISTDTQYF.

This clonotype was counted at least ten times. This chain links TRBV20-1 with TRBJ2-7, with 11 nucleotides matching TRBD2. The CDR3 loop spans 13 amino acids. V lost 5 bases, J lost 0 bases, and 0 bases stayed unmatched. Per germline, CDR1 DFQATT and CDR2 SNEGSKA (reference sequence). The CDR3 bases are TGCAGTGCTGGGACTAGCGGCTCCTACGAGCAGTACTTC. The encoded protein is CSAGTSGSYEQYF.

V and J are TRBV6-1 and TRBJ1-2; TRBD1 aligns across 8 bases. Germline V gene sequence: CDR1 MNHNS, CDR2 SASEGT. The junction had 4 bases not matched to a gene; V was cut back by 4 bases and J by 0 bases. There are 15 residues in the CDR3. CDR3 bases: TGTGCCAGCAGTGCCGGGACAGGTGCTAACTATGGCTACACCTTC. This sequence encodes CASSAGTGANYGYTF.

This chain joins TRBV3-1 and TRBJ1-2; D possibly corresponds to TRBD1 (5 bases). The CDR3 is 13 amino acids. Germline CDR1 LGHDT, CDR2 YNNKEL (reference sequence). Trimming cost V 2 bases and J 8 bases, with 12 bases left between them. CDR3 DNA: TGTGCCAGCAGCCAAACCGGGAGGGGAGGCTACACCTTC. Its translation is CASSQTGRGGYTF.

This chain connects TRBV5-1 to TRBJ2-4, with 8 bases aligning to TRBD1. The assigned J gene may be wrong: the sequence end matches TRBJ2-7 better. Per germline, CDR1 SGHRS and CDR2 YFSETQ. This CDR3 comprises 15 residues. CDR3 amino acids: CASSFVTGGGGEQYF. DNA for the CDR3: TGCGCCAGCAGCTTCGTTACAGGGGGTGGGGGCGAGCAGTACTTC.

This clonotype has only a few counts. The chain has TRBV5-6 and TRBJ2-7, with D possibly TRBD2 on 6 matching bases. The CDR3 has 16 residues. Germline V gives CDR1 SGHDT, CDR2 YYEEEE. V gave up 1 base and J gave up 3 bases, with 17 bases separating them. In DNA, the CDR3 is TGTGCCAGCAGCTTGAATGGGGGAGGACCGGTCTACGAGCAGTACTTC. Translated, it gives CASSLNGGGPVYEQYF.

This chain connects TRBV20-1 to TRBJ2-7; TRBD2 agrees at 7 bases. This CDR3 spans 16 amino acids. V lost 3 bases to trimming and J lost 0 bases; unmatched junction nucleotides: 11. The germline V gene encodes CDR1 DFQATT and CDR2 SNEGSKA (reference sequence). CDR3 DNA: TGCAGTGCTAGTGGGGGGGACGGCTACCGCTCCTACGAGCAGTACTTC. Residues: CSASGGDGYRSYEQYF.

This chain joins TRBV27 and TRBJ2-3, with a tentative D call TRBD2 (6 bases). The CDR3 length is 13 residues. Trimming took off 11 bases at V and 0 bases at J, with 12 bases between the two ends. Germline assignment: CDR1 MNHEY and CDR2 SMNVEV (reference sequence). CDR3 in DNA: TGTGCCGCTCGGGGGTTCAGCACAGATACGCAGTATTTT. Translating gives CAARGFSTDTQYF.

This clonotype showed up just a few times. The V gene is TRBV12-3 or TRBV12-4, the J gene TRBJ1-2, with a weak D call TRBD1 (5 bases). The ends were cut back, 6 bases at V and 8 bases at J, with 16 bases in the middle. The CDR3 runs to 13 residues. This CDR3 is CASRQTGTGGYTF. In DNA form, the CDR3 reads TGTGCCAGCAGGCAAACCGGGACCGGGGGCTACACCTTC.

The chain employs TRBV4-1 and TRBJ2-5; D is possibly TRBD2 (5 bases). The germline V and J ends were trimmed by 0 bases and 5 bases, with 10 bases remaining between them. The CDR3 runs 14 residues. Germline CDR1 and CDR2: MGHRA and YSYEKL. CDR3 DNA sequence: TGCGCCAGCAGCCAAGAGCCCGGACTGGAGACCCAGTACTTC. Translated, it gives CASSQEPGLETQYF.

This clonotype has only a few counts. Mismatch with germline at one junction end may stem from a read error. V usage is TRBV3-1 and J usage is TRBJ2-7; D ambiguous. Per the germline V gene, CDR1 is LGHDT and CDR2 is YNNKEL (reference sequence). The CDR3 runs 12 residues. Here the CDR3 DNA reads TGTGCCAGCAGCCCCTCCCCCGACGAGCAGTATTTC. Amino acids: CASSPSPDEQYF.

This clonotype has more than one count but fewer than ten. The chain combines TRBV6-2 or TRBV6-3 with TRBJ2-7; 10 bases map to TRBD1. In germline, CDR1 is MNHEY, CDR2 SVGEGT. The CDR3 consists of 15 residues. V was pared by 6 bases and J by 2 bases, with 7 bases of the junction left unmatched. DNA for the CDR3: TGTGCCAGCAGAACGCCGGGACAGGGGACCTACGAGCAGTACTTC. Translation gives CASRTPGQGTYEQYF.

A few counts support this clonotype. This sequence joins TRBV6-1 and TRBJ2-1, with TRBD1 as a possible D gene (5 bases). CDR1 is MNHNS and CDR2 is SASEGT in the germline V gene. The CDR3 covers 13 residues. V gave up 8 bases and J gave up 3 bases, with 11 bases separating them. CDR3 nucleotide sequence: TGTGCCAGCTTAGGGGTGGACTACAATGAGCAGTTCTTC. Translated, it gives CASLGVDYNEQFF.

The chain uses TRBV7-9 and TRBJ1-6; D possibly corresponds to TRBD1 (5 bases). This CDR3 has 14 residues. V was pared by 3 bases and J by 10 bases, with 13 bases between. The germline gives CDR1 SEHNR, CDR2 FQNEAQ (reference sequence). CDR3 sequence: CASSFKTVGSPLHF. DNA for the CDR3: TGTGCCAGCAGCTTCAAGACAGTAGGCTCACCCCTCCACTTT.

This chain uses TRBV29-1 with TRBJ1-1; D remains unclear. The CDR3 runs 12 residues. Trimming removed 4 bases at V and 2 bases at J, with 8 bases between. Germline CDR1 is SQVTM and CDR2 is ANQGSEA. This chain's CDR3 is CSVVGSNTEAFF. CDR3 DNA: TGCAGCGTTGTAGGGTCAAACACTGAAGCTTTCTTT.

V gene TRBV6-1 combines with J gene TRBJ1-4, with a weak D call TRBD1 (6 bases). Germline lookup yields CDR1 MNHNS and CDR2 SASEGT. V lost 6 bases and J lost 8, with 7 bases in between. The CDR3 covers 11 residues. For the CDR3, the DNA is TGTGCCAGCAGAGGACAGGAAAAACTGTTTTTT. It codes for CASRGQEKLFF.

This clonotype was seen only a few times. The genes are TRBV3-1 and TRBJ1-5; D ambiguous. Germline-derived CDR1 and CDR2 are LGHDT and YNNKEL (reference sequence). Between the trimmed V and J ends, which lost 2 bases and 5 bases, there was a span of 4 bases. The CDR3 runs 12 residues. CDR3 sequence: CASSQLDQPQHF. In DNA, the CDR3 is TGTGCCAGCAGCCAATTGGATCAGCCCCAGCATTTT.